The sequence of this T cell receptor beta chain was determined in a study of T cell responses to AZD1222 COVID-19 vaccine. Notes on the study in general: Donors were chiefly white British, with a greater number of females, and clonal diversity was perhaps underestimated.

V was clipped by 3 bases and J by 0 bases; unmatched bases: 1. This CDR3 is built from 14 residues. CDR1 and CDR2 (germline): SGHTA, FQGNSA. Some clones are missing from TCRdb's copy, which holds only in-frame ones; the method was immunoSEQ multiplex PCR. The sample records over 100,000 clones, roughly 87% being singletons. Remarks on this clone: Its antigen remains unidentified.

This sequence was found in an adult in good health. The rearrangement uses TRBV7-2 and TRBJ2-7, with 8 bases fitting TRBD1. This material consisted of peripheral blood, taken on day 0 of MenACWY control vaccination. The CDR3 is CASSFTGGSYEQYF. The CDR3 nucleotides are TGTGCCAGCAGCTTCACAGGGGGCTCCTACGAGCAGTACTTC.